These T cell receptor beta chains were read from a single sample in a study of beta chain features in type 1 diabetes. Libraries were prepared by immunoSEQ multiplex PCR; TCRdb keeps only in-frame clonotypes and omits some of them. The data show under 400,000 clones, 14% seen once. The material sequenced was central memory CD4+ T cells from blood. Receptors were obtained from a man under 40 in good health. Both conserved end residues are trimmed from each CDR3. The order of the fields is J gene, V gene, CDR3 protein.

>TRBJ2-6|TRBV7-2
ASSLGSSGANVLT
>TRBJ2-1|TRBV5-4
ASSQAGLNNEQF
>.|TRBV21-1
ASSKDGVGSRIYEQY
>TRBJ2-7|TRBV6-1
ASRSSSGGSYEQY
>TRBJ2-2|TRBV30
AWSLGIPDTGELF
>TRBJ2-1|TRBV5-1
ASSPSGTSGVGGNEQF
>TRBJ2-1|TRBV28
ASSLLGTSGINEQF
>TRBJ2-2|TRBV5-6
ASSFGGTNTGELF
>TRBJ1-5|TRBV10-3
AISEGAENQPQH
>TRBJ2-3|TRBV6-5
ASFPSGITDTQY
>TRBJ2-1|TRBV29-1
SVVGPGANEQF